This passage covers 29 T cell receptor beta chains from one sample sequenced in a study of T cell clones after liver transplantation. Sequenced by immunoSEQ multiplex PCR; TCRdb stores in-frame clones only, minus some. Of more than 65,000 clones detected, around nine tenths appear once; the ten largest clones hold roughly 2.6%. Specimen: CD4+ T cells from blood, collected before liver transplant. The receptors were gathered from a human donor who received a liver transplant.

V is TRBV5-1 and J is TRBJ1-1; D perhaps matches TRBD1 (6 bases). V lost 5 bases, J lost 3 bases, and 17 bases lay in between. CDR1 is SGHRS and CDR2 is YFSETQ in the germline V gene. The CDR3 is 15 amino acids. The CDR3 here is CASSRIQGPHTEAFF. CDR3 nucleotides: TGCGCCAGCAGTCGAATTCAGGGGCCTCACACTGAAGCTTTCTTT.

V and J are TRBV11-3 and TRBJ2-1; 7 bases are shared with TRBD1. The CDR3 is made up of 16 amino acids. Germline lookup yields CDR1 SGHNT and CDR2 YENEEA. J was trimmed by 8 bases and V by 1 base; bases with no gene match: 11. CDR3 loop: CASSLGGQGDVDEQFF. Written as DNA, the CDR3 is TGTGCCAGCAGCTTAGGTGGGCAGGGGGATGTCGATGAGCAGTTCTTC.

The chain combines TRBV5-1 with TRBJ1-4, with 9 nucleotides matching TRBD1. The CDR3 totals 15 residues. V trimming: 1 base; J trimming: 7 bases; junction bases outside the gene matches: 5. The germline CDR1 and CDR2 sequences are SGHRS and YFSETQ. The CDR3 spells CASSLSGQGFEKLFF. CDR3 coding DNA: TGCGCCAGCAGCTTGTCGGGACAGGGATTTGAAAAACTGTTTTTT.

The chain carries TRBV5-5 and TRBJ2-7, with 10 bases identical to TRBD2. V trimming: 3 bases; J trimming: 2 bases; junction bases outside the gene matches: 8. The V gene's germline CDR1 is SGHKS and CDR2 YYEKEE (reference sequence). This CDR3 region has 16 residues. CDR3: CASSSSGRALTYEQYF. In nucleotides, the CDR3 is TGTGCCAGCAGCTCCAGCGGGAGGGCCCTTACCTACGAGCAGTACTTC.

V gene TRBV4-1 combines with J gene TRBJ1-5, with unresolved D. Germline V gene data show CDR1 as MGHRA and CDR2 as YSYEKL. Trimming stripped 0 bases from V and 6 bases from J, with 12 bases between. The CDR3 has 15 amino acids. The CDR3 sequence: CASSQDPSVTQPQHF. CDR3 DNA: TGCGCCAGCAGCCAAGATCCGTCAGTTACTCAGCCCCAGCATTTT.

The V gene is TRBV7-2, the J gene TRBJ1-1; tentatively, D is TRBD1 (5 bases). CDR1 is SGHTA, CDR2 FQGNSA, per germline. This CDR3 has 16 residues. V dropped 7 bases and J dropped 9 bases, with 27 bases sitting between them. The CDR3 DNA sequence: TGTGCCAGCACCGTAGATCCAGAAGCTTCCAGGACAAAAGCTTTCTTT. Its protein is CASTVDPEASRTKAFF.

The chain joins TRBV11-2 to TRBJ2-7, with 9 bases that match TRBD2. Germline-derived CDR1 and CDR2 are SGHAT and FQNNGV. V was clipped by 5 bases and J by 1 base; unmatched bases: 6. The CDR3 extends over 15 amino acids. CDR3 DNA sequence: TGTGCCAGCAGCAATGGGGGACTAGCTTCCTACGAGCAGTACTTC. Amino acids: CASSNGGLASYEQYF.

The CDR3 loop reads CASSERMAGGHYEQYF. The CDR3 bases are TGCGCCAGCAGTGAGAGGATGGCGGGAGGACATTACGAGCAGTACTTC. This rearrangement joins TRBV5-1 to TRBJ2-7, with 8 bases lining up with TRBD2. The CDR3 consists of 16 residues. With V trimmed by 5 bases and J by 4 bases, 14 bases remained unmatched. Germline CDR1 reads SGHRS; CDR2 reads YFSETQ.

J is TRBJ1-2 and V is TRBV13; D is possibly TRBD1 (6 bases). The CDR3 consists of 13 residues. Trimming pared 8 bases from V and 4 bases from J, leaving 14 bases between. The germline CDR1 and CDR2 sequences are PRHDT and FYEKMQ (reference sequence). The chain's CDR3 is CASGRTGFYGYTF. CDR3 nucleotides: TGTGCCAGCGGCCGAACAGGGTTCTATGGCTACACCTTC.

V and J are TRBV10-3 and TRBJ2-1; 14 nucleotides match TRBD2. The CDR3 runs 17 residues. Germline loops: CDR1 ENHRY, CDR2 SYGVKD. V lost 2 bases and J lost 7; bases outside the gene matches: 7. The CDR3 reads CAISENAGTSGRNEQFF. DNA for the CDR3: TGTGCCATCAGTGAGAATGCCGGGACTAGCGGGAGAAATGAGCAGTTCTTC.

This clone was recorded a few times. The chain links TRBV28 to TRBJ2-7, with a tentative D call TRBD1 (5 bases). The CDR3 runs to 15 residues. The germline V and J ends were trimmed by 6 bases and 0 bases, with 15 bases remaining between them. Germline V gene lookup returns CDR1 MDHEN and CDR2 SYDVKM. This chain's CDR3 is CASSPRTWPSYEQYF. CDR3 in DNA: TGTGCCAGCAGCCCTCGGACATGGCCCTCCTACGAGCAGTACTTC.

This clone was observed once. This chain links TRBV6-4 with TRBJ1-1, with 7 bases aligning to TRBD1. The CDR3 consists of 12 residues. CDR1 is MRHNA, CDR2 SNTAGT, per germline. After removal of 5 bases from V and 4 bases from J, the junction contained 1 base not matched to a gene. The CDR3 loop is CASSSGGTEAFF. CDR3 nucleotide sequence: TGTGCCAGCAGTTCAGGGGGCACTGAAGCTTTCTTT.

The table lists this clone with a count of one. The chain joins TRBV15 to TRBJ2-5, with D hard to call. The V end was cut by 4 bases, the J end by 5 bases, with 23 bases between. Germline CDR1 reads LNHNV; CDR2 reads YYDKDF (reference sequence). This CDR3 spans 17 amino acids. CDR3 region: CATSNPRYNRFGETQYF. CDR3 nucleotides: TGTGCCACCAGCAACCCCCGGTATAACAGATTCGGGGAGACCCAGTACTTC.

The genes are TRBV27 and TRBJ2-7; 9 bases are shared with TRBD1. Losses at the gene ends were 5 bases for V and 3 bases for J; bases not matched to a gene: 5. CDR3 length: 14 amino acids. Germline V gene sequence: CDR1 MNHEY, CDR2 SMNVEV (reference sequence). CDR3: CASSTRQGGYEQYF. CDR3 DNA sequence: TGTGCCAGCAGTACCCGACAGGGGGGCTACGAGCAGTACTTC.

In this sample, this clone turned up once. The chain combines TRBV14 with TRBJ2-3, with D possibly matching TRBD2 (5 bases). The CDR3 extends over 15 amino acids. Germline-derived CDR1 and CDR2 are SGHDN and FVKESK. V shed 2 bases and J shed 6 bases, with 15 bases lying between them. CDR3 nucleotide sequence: TGTGCCAGCAGCCAACGTCTCATTCCGGGGGATACGCAGTATTTT. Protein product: CASSQRLIPGDTQYF.

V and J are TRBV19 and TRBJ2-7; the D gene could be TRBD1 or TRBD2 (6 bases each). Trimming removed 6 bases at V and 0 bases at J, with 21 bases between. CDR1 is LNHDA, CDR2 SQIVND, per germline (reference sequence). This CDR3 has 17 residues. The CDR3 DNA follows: TGTGCCAGTAGGGGGGGCCCGGGACTCTCTAGCTCCTACGAGCAGTACTTC. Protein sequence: CASRGGPGLSSSYEQYF. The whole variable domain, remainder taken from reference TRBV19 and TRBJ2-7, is DGGITQSPKYLFRKEGQNVTLSCEQNLNHDAMYWYRQDPGQGLRLIYYSQIVNDFQKGDIAEGYSVSREKKESFPLTVTSAQKNPTAFYLCASRGGPGLSSSYEQYFGPGTRLTVT.

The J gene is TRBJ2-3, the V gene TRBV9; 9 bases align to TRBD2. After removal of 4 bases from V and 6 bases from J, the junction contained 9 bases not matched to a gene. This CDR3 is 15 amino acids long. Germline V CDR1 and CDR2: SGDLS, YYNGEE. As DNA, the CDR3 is TGTGCCAGCAGCCTCCGGGCGGGAGGGGGTGATACGCAGTATTTT. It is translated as CASSLRAGGGDTQYF.

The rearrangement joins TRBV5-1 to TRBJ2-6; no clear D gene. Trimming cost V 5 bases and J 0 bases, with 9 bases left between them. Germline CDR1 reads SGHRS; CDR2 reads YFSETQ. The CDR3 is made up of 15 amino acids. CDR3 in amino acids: CASSVDFSGANVLTF. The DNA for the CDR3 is TGCGCCAGCAGTGTCGACTTCTCTGGGGCCAACGTCCTGACTTTC.

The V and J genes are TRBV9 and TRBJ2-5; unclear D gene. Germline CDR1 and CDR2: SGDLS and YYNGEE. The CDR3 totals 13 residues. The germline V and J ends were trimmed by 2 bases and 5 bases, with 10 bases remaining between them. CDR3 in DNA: TGTGCCAGCAGCGTGGGTAGTTCGGAGACCCAGTACTTC. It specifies CASSVGSSETQYF.

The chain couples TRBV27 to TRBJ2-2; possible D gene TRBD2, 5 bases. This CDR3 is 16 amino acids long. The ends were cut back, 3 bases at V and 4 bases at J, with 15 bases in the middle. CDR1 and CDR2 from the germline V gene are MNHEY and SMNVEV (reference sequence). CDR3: CASSFDGGPVTGELFF. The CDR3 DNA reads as TGTGCCAGCAGTTTTGACGGAGGCCCGGTCACCGGGGAGCTGTTTTTT.

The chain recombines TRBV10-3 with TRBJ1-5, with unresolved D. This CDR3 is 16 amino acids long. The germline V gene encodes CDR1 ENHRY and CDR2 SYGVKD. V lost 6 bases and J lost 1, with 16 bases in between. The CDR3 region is CAISDRGMESNQPQHF. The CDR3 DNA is TGTGCCATCAGCGACCGAGGGATGGAGAGCAATCAGCCCCAGCATTTT.

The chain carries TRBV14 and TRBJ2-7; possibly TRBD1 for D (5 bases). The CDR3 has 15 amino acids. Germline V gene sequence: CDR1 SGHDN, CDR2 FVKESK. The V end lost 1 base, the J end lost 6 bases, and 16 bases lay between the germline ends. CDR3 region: CASSQVGAGLGEQYF. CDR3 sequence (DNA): TGTGCCAGCAGCCAAGTAGGGGCTGGATTGGGCGAGCAGTACTTC. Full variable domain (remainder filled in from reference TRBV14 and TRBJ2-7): EAGVTQFPSHSVIEKGQTVTLRCDPISGHDNLYWYRRVMGKEIKFLLHFVKESKQDESGMPNNRFLAERTGGTYSTLKVQPAELEDSGVYFCASSQVGAGLGEQYFGPGTRLTVT.

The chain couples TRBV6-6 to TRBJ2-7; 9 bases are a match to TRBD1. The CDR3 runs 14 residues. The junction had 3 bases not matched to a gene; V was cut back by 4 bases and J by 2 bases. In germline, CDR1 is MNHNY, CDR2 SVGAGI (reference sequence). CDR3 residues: CASSWTGETYEQYF. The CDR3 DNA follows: TGTGCCAGCAGTTGGACAGGGGAGACCTACGAGCAGTACTTC.

CDR3 DNA sequence: TGTGCCAGCAGCTCCTCAGACAGGGCAAATGGCTACACCTTC. Amino acid sequence: CASSSSDRANGYTF. This chain connects TRBV7-9 to TRBJ1-2; TRBD1 agrees at 7 bases. Germline assignment: CDR1 SEHNR and CDR2 FQNEAQ (reference sequence). The V and J ends lost 4 bases and 6 bases, in that order; junction bases with no gene match: 8. This CDR3 is built from 14 residues.

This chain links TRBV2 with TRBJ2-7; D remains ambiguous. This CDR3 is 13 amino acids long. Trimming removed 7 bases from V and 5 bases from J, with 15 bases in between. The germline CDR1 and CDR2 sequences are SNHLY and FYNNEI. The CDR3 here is CASIGAERNEQYF. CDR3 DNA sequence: TGTGCCAGCATTGGCGCAGAAAGGAACGAGCAGTACTTC.

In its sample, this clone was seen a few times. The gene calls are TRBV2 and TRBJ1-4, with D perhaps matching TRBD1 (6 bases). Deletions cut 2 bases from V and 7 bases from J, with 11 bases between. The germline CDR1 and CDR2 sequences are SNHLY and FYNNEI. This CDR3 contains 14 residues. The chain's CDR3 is CASSEQGPSEKLFF. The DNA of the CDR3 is TGTGCCAGCAGTGAACAGGGGCCAAGTGAAAAACTGTTTTTT.

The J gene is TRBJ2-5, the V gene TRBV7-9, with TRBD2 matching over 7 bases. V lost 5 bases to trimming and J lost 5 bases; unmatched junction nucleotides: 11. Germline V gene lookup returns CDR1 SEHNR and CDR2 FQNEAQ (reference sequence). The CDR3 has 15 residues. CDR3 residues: CASSLGTTLWETQYF. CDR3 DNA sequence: TGTGCCAGCAGCCTCGGGACTACTCTCTGGGAGACCCAGTACTTC.

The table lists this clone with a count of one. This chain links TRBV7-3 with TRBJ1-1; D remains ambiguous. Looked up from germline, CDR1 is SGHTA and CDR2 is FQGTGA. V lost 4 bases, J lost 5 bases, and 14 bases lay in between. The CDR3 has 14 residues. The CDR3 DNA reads TGTGCCAGCAGCTCCCAATCGGGGAGTACTGAAGCTTTCTTT. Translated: CASSSQSGSTEAFF.

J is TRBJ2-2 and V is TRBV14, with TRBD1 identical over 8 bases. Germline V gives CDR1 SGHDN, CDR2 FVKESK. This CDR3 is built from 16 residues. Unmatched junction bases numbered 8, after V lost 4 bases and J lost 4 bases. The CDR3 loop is CASSLLGQGVTGELFF. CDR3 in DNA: TGTGCCAGCAGCCTCCTCGGACAGGGTGTCACCGGGGAGCTGTTTTTT.